These 21 T cell receptor beta chains originate from one sample sequenced in a study of T cell repertoires in cytomegalovirus infection. These TCRs are of unknown antigen specificity. TCRdb called the reads again in MiXCR, with one record for every CDR3 protein. Of about half a million distinct CDR3 sequences in the sample, 30% to 40% are singletons; the top ten hold about 17%. The material sequenced was cultured PBMCs, taken from culture after CMV antigen stimulation. The receptors come from a human donor in good health (CMV status not recorded). Some clones in this sample may be carry-over from other donors' samples.

This clonotype has more than one count but fewer than ten. CDR3 in amino acids: CASSPHREVNTEAFF. CDR3 bases: TGTGCCAGCAGCCCCCACCGGGAGGTGAACACTGAAGCTTTCTTT. The chain joins TRBV7-9 to TRBJ1-1; the D is unclear. This CDR3 comprises 15 residues. Germline lookup yields CDR1 SEHNR and CDR2 FQNEAQ (reference sequence). The V end lost 5 bases, the J end lost 0 bases, and 13 bases lay between the germline ends.

J is TRBJ2-1 and V is TRBV2; 7 bases are a match to TRBD2. Germline V gives CDR1 SNHLY, CDR2 FYNNEI. With 4 bases clipped from V and 9 bases from J, the junction kept 9 bases outside the gene matches. The CDR3 contains 14 residues. The CDR3 protein is CASSASGLGIEQFF. CDR3 DNA sequence: TGTGCCAGCAGTGCGAGCGGACTAGGGATTGAGCAGTTCTTC.

CDR3 DNA sequence: TGTGCCAGCAGTTATCTCTCTGGAAACACCATATATTTT. Protein sequence: CASSYLSGNTIYF. The chain links TRBV12-3 or TRBV12-4 to TRBJ1-3; D gene uncertain. This CDR3 has 13 residues. V was clipped by 4 bases and J by 0 bases, with 4 bases between them.

This clonotype has more than one count but fewer than ten. The rearrangement joins TRBV15 to TRBJ2-1; TRBD2 matches 12 bases. Trimming cost V 1 base and J 15 bases; bases outside gene matches: 10. Germline V gives CDR1 LNHNV, CDR2 YYDKDF (reference sequence). The CDR3 has 15 amino acids. CDR3 region: CATSRVETSGRSTFF. Here the CDR3 DNA reads TGTGCCACCAGCAGAGTCGAGACTAGCGGGAGAAGTACGTTCTTC.

This clonotype showed up just a few times. The chain is built from TRBV11-2 and TRBJ2-7; 10 nucleotides agree with TRBD2. V trimming: 2 bases; J trimming: 3 bases; junction bases outside the gene matches: 1. The CDR3 consists of 14 residues. From germline, CDR1 is SGHAT and CDR2 FQNNGV. Written as DNA, the CDR3 is TGTGCCAGCAGCTTAACTAGCGGGAACTACGAGCAGTACGTC. It is translated as CASSLTSGNYEQYV.

The chain uses TRBV10-3 and TRBJ2-7; the D gene is possibly TRBD2 (5 bases). The CDR3 extends over 13 amino acids. CDR1 and CDR2 from the germline V gene are ENHRY and SYGVKD. V was trimmed by 5 bases and J by 0 bases, leaving 8 bases between them. This CDR3 reads CAISSGYSYEQYV. The CDR3 bases are TGTGCCATCAGTAGCGGATACTCCTACGAGCAGTACGTC.

In its sample, this clonotype was seen many times. The rearrangement links TRBV7-2 to TRBJ2-7; D could derive from TRBD1 or TRBD2 (5 bases each). Germline CDR1 and CDR2: SGHTA and FQGNSA. V was pared by 2 bases and J by 4 bases, with 9 bases between. The CDR3 sequence is 13 residues long. The CDR3 here is CASSLNWGYEQYF. The CDR3 region has the DNA TGTGCCAGCAGCTTAAACTGGGGGTACGAGCAGTACTTC.

This clonotype showed up just a few times. The chain carries TRBV7-2 and TRBJ2-7, with D perhaps matching TRBD1 (6 bases). From germline, CDR1 is SGHTA and CDR2 FQGNSA. The CDR3 totals 12 residues. Deletions cut 5 bases from V and 3 bases from J, with 8 bases between. CDR3 region: CASSEGDYEQYV. In DNA, the CDR3 is TGTGCCAGCAGCGAGGGGGACTACGAGCAGTACGTC.

This clonotype was counted a few times. This chain joins TRBV7-9 and TRBJ1-4, with D unresolved. The CDR3 totals 12 residues. Trimming left V 5 bases short and J 8 bases short, with 9 bases between. The germline CDR1 and CDR2 sequences are SEHNR and FQNEAQ (reference sequence). The DNA of the CDR3 is TGTGCCAGCAGCAACCTGGTCGAAAAACTGTTTTTT. It yields the protein CASSNLVEKLFF.

The rearrangement joins TRBV6-5 to TRBJ2-7; D gene unclear. V gave up 6 bases and J gave up 2 bases, with 5 bases separating them. This CDR3 has 11 amino acids. Looked up from germline, CDR1 is MNHEY and CDR2 is SVGAGI. CDR3 loop: CASRGTYEQYF. The CDR3 bases are TGTGCCAGCAGAGGCACCTACGAGCAGTACTTC.

The CDR3, as DNA: TGTGCCACCAGCAGCCTCACCAATCAGCCCCAGCATTTT. Amino acids: CATSSLTNQPQHF. The V call is TRBV15, the J call TRBJ1-5; D ambiguous. The germline V gene encodes CDR1 LNHNV and CDR2 YYDKDF (reference sequence). V gave up 3 bases and J gave up 3 bases, with 6 bases separating them. The CDR3 sequence is 13 residues long.

The chain joins TRBV7-3 to TRBJ2-5; tentative D call: TRBD2 (6 bases). The CDR3 is 14 residues long. Trimming took 8 bases from V and 7 from J, leaving 20 bases between them. Germline assignment: CDR1 SGHTA and CDR2 FQGTGA. In DNA, the CDR3 is TGTGCCAGCGCCGAACCCCGGCGGGGAGGGACCCAGTACTTC. It codes for CASAEPRRGGTQYF.

In this sample, this clonotype turned up a few times. The chain combines TRBV7-8 with TRBJ2-1; D is uncertain. Germline lookup yields CDR1 SGHVS and CDR2 FQNEAQ. This CDR3 contains 15 residues. Between the trimmed V and J ends, which lost 0 bases and 2 bases, there was a span of 8 bases. This chain's CDR3 is CASSLAIDPYNEQFF. CDR3 nucleotide sequence: TGTGCCAGCAGCTTAGCAATCGATCCCTACAATGAGCAGTTCTTC.

The gene calls are TRBV7-2 and TRBJ2-7; D is unresolved. V gave up 2 bases and J gave up 3 bases, with 8 bases separating them. The germline CDR1 and CDR2 sequences are SGHTA and FQGNSA. The CDR3 sequence is 13 residues long. CDR3 in DNA: TGTGCCAGCAGCTTAACACACTTCTACGAGCAGTACTTC. It specifies CASSLTHFYEQYF.

This clonotype is a singleton in its sample. The V gene is TRBV2, the J gene TRBJ1-5; D gene unclear. CDR1 is SNHLY and CDR2 is FYNNEI in the germline V gene. The CDR3 is 12 amino acids. The V gene lost 4 bases and the J gene lost 7 bases, with 8 bases spanning the gap. In nucleotides, the CDR3 is TGTGCCAGCAGTGGTTGGCGGCAGCCCCAGCATTTT. Translated: CASSGWRQPQHF.

This clonotype was found a few times. DNA for the CDR3: TGTGCCAGTAGTATAGGCCCCCCAGGGGGTAATTCACCCCTCCACTTT. Translating gives CASSIGPPGGNSPLHF. The chain has TRBV19 and TRBJ1-6; 7 bases line up with TRBD1. The CDR3 has 16 residues. Germline V gene lookup returns CDR1 LNHDA and CDR2 SQIVND (reference sequence). V dropped 1 base and J dropped 6; count of bases not matched to a gene: 6. The variable domain in full, with the rest retrieved from reference TRBV19 and TRBJ1-6, is DGGITQSPKYLFRKEGQNVTLSCEQNLNHDAMYWYRQDPGQGLRLIYYSQIVNDFQKGDIAEGYSVSREKKESFPLTVTSAQKNPTAFYLCASSIGPPGGNSPLHFGNGTRLTVT.

Here the CDR3 reads CAWSVGTGDGYTF. The CDR3 DNA sequence: TGTGCCTGGAGTGTAGGGACAGGGGACGGCTACACCTTC. This sequence joins TRBV30 and TRBJ1-2; 10 nucleotides line up with TRBD1. CDR1 and CDR2 (germline): GTSNPN, SVGIG (reference sequence). Trimming removed 0 bases from V and 8 bases from J; junction bases left unmatched: 3. The length of the CDR3 is 13 residues.

The chain carries TRBV4-3 and TRBJ2-4, with TRBD2 identical over 7 bases. There are 15 residues in the CDR3. Germline V gives CDR1 LGHNA, CDR2 YSLEER. V shed 5 bases, J shed 7 bases, and the junction held 11 bases outside the gene matches. The CDR3 here is CASSTREGGHNIQYF. The CDR3 DNA follows: TGCGCCAGCAGCACCAGGGAGGGCGGGCATAACATTCAGTACTTC.

This chain uses TRBV12-3 or TRBV12-4 with TRBJ2-1; 9 bases line up with TRBD2. The CDR3 spans 14 residues. V dropped 7 bases and J dropped 9; count of bases not matched to a gene: 10. The CDR3 spells CASTQPGLALEQFF. The CDR3 region has the DNA TGTGCCAGCACCCAGCCGGGACTAGCCCTTGAGCAGTTCTTC.

This clonotype occurred many times. The chain recombines TRBV12-3 or TRBV12-4 with TRBJ2-3, with 7 bases that match TRBD1. The V gene end was trimmed by 0 bases and the J gene end by 2 bases; junction bases not matched to a gene: 2. The CDR3 loop spans 15 amino acids. This CDR3 reads CASSLAGQNTDTQYF. The CDR3 region has the DNA TGTGCCAGCAGTTTAGCGGGACAGAACACAGATACGCAGTATTTT.

This chain uses TRBV12-3 or TRBV12-4 with TRBJ2-3; D is unclear. V was pared by 5 bases and J by 1 base, with 16 bases between. This CDR3 comprises 16 residues. The CDR3 loop is CASSRKIGLGTDTQYF. The CDR3 DNA reads TGTGCCAGCAGTAGAAAGATAGGGCTGGGCACAGATACGCAGTATTTT.